The following is a T cell receptor (beta chain) sequence with its context. This record belongs to a study of blood T cell repertoires in COVID-19. Measured with immunoSEQ multiplex PCR; TCRdb has only the in-frame clones, and not every one. The table lists a few hundred thousand clones, 85% of them singletons. The sequencing sample was made of peripheral blood. This receptor was obtained from a woman aged 70-85 years with COVID-19, enrolled during active disease.

CDR3 region: CASSRQGSYSPLHF. Written as DNA, the CDR3 is TGTGCCAGCAGCAGGCAGGGATCCTATTCACCCCTCCACTTT. V usage is TRBV7-2 and J usage is TRBJ1-6; D may be TRBD1 (5 bases). The CDR3 has 14 amino acids. CDR1 and CDR2 from the germline V gene are SGHTA and FQGNSA. The V end lost 5 bases, the J end lost 8 bases, and 13 bases lay between the germline ends.